These T cell receptor beta chains were read from a single sample in a study of CD8+ T cells in alopecia areata. Only in-frame clones appear in the TCRdb table, and some are missing; sequencing was by immunoSEQ multiplex PCR. The sample has about 69,000 clones; roughly 57% are singletons. The source material was CD8+ T cells sorted from blood, sampled at week 0. These receptors all stem from a human donor with alopecia areata. CDR3s include the opening cysteine and the closing phenylalanine or tryptophan. A D gene is named only where the DNA matches it firmly. Clone size is shown for a subset of rows, as once, few, many or a class of expanded clone.

>TRBJ1-2|NA|14|NA|TRBV4-3
CASSQDKTLDGYTF
TGCGCCAGCAGCCAAGATAAAACACTTGATGGCTACACCTTC
>TRBJ2-1|TRBD1|12|NA|TRBV30
CAWRDRVAEQFF
TGTGCCTGGAGGGACAGGGTAGCTGAGCAGTTCTTC
>TRBJ2-1|NA|17|NA|TRBV27
CASSLSSGAHTYNEQFF
TGTGCCAGCAGTTTATCCTCGGGGGCGCACACCTACAATGAGCAGTTCTTC
>TRBJ2-1|NA|17|once|TRBV9
CASSVSSGAPSYNEQFF
TGTGCCAGCAGCGTATCCAGCGGCGCTCCCTCCTACAATGAGCAGTTCTTC
>TRBJ2-2|NA|16|NA|TRBV4-1
CASSHRGGQNTGELFF
TGCGCCAGCAGCCACCGCGGGGGCCAGAACACCGGGGAGCTGTTTTTT
>TRBJ2-1|NA|10|NA|TRBV29-1
CSVAHHEQFF
TGCAGCGTTGCCCACCATGAGCAGTTCTTC
>TRBJ1-2|NA|15|few|TRBV2
CASSEEKVGNYGYTF
TGTGCCAGCAGTGAAGAGAAAGTGGGTAACTATGGCTACACCTTC
>TRBJ1-1|NA|14|few|TRBV5-1
CASSEGRTNTEAFF
TGCGCCAGCAGCGAGGGACGGACGAACACTGAAGCTTTCTTT
>TRBJ2-3|NA|13|NA|TRBV18
CASPEFSRDTQYF
TGTGCCAGCCCCGAATTTTCCCGAGATACGCAGTATTTT
>TRBJ1-5|TRBD1|14|many|TRBV27
CASREQGDNQPQHF
TGTGCCAGCAGAGAACAGGGGGACAATCAGCCCCAGCATTTT
>TRBJ1-1|NA|15|NA|TRBV25-1
CASSDSGLTNTEAFF
TGTGCCAGCAGTGATTCCGGACTGACGAACACTGAAGCTTTCTTT
>TRBJ2-5|NA|18|NA|TRBV15
CATSGLEAGDLKPETQYF
TGTGCCACCAGCGGACTAGAGGCAGGGGACCTTAAGCCTGAGACCCAGTACTTC
>TRBJ1-4|NA|14|NA|TRBV23-1
CASSLGGTNEKLFF
TGCGCCAGCAGCCTAGGCGGGACTAATGAAAAACTGTTTTTT
>TRBJ1-1|TRBD1|13|once|TRBV29-1
CSVRGQGADEAFF
TGCAGCGTCCGGGGGCAGGGGGCAGATGAAGCTTTCTTT
>TRBJ2-1|NA|10|NA|TRBV6-1
CASSAMEQFF
TGTGCCAGCAGTGCGATGGAGCAGTTCTTC
>TRBJ2-1|TRBD2|16|NA|TRBV4-1
CASSNRLASGYNEQFF
TGCGCCAGCAGCAACCGACTAGCTTCGGGGTACAATGAGCAGTTCTTC
>TRBJ2-1|NA|14|NA|TRBV29-1
CSVEQGVGYNEQFF
TGCAGCGTTGAACAGGGAGTGGGATACAATGAGCAGTTCTTC
>TRBJ2-5|NA|17|few|TRBV11-2
CASSHRAGWGQQETQYF
TGTGCCAGCAGCCATCGGGCAGGTTGGGGGCAACAAGAGACCCAGTACTTC
>TRBJ1-5|NA|13|NA|TRBV5-1
CASSLVGNQPQHF
TGCGCCAGCAGCTTGGTGGGGAATCAGCCCCAGCATTTT
>TRBJ1-5|NA|19|NA|TRBV10-3
CAISDRDTDVGYSNQPQHF
TGTGCCATCAGTGACCGGGACACCGACGTAGGATATAGCAATCAGCCCCAGCATTTT
>TRBJ2-7|TRBD2|16|NA|TRBV4-1
CASSQGLAGPTYEQYF
TGCGCCAGCAGCCAAGGACTAGCGGGGCCTACCTACGAGCAGTACTTC
>TRBJ1-5|NA|11|NA|TRBV20-1
CSAQQAQPQHF
TGCAGTGCTCAACAGGCTCAGCCCCAGCATTTT
>TRBJ2-6|NA|17|NA|TRBV7-9
CASSASQAPSGANVLTF
TGTGCCAGCAGCGCGTCACAGGCGCCCTCTGGGGCCAACGTCCTGACTTTC
>TRBJ1-5|NA|14|NA|TRBV7-8
CASSPGTRNQPQHF
TGTGCCAGCAGCCCAGGGACTCGGAATCAGCCCCAGCATTTT
>TRBJ1-2|NA|13|NA|TRBV19
CASSFGNLDGYTF
TGTGCCAGTAGCTTTGGTAATCTGGATGGCTACACCTTC
>TRBJ2-1|NA|13|NA|TRBV27
CASSFSGGNEQFF
TGTGCCAGCAGTTTCAGTGGGGGGAATGAGCAGTTCTTC
>TRBJ2-7|NA|14|NA|TRBV13
CASSFEGESYEQYF
TGTGCCAGCAGCTTCGAGGGGGAGTCCTACGAGCAGTACTTC
>TRBJ2-7|NA|13|NA|TRBV6-5
CASSSSTTYEQYF
TGTGCCAGCAGTTCTTCCACTACCTACGAGCAGTACTTC
>TRBJ2-1|NA|16|NA|TRBV9
CASSVGRGDSYNEQFF
TGTGCCAGCAGCGTAGGAAGGGGGGACTCCTACAATGAGCAGTTCTTC
>TRBJ2-7|TRBD2|18|few|TRBV4-3
CASSQDTTGLAGDGEQYF
TGCGCCAGCAGCCAAGATACGACAGGTCTAGCGGGAGATGGCGAGCAGTACTTC
>TRBJ2-1|TRBD2|14|few|TRBV10-3
CAISMPGLAGAQFF
TGTGCCATCAGTATGCCGGGACTAGCGGGAGCGCAGTTCTTC
>TRBJ2-1|NA|13|once|TRBV29-1
CSVVDGRRTEQFF
TGCAGCGTTGTAGACGGACGTCGGACTGAGCAGTTCTTC
>TRBJ2-5|TRBD1|16|NA|TRBV7-9
CASSSERSGGFETQYF
TGTGCCAGCAGCTCCGAGCGATCAGGGGGCTTCGAGACCCAGTACTTC
>TRBJ1-5|TRBD1|16|NA|TRBV4-1
CASSRGTGGSNQPQHF
TGCGCCAGCAGCCGAGGGACAGGGGGGAGCAATCAGCCCCAGCATTTT
>TRBJ2-1|TRBD2|16|NA|TRBV9
CASSGPRLAGGNEQFF
TGTGCCAGCAGCGGCCCCAGACTAGCGGGCGGCAATGAGCAGTTCTTC
>TRBJ1-1|NA|13|NA|TRBV29-1
CSVEPTGNTEAFF
TGCAGCGTTGAACCGACGGGGAACACTGAAGCTTTCTTT
>TRBJ1-2|TRBD1|12|NA|TRBV29-1
CSVEAEGAGYTF
TGCAGCGTTGAAGCTGAGGGGGCTGGCTACACCTTC
>TRBJ1-2|NA|11|NA|TRBV29-1
CSVDTVEGYTF
TGCAGCGTTGATACTGTGGAGGGCTACACCTTC
>TRBJ1-2|NA|15|many|TRBV11-2
CASSLALTGVYGYTF
TGTGCCAGCAGCTTGGCCCTAACGGGGGTTTATGGCTACACCTTC
>TRBJ2-2|NA|14|few|TRBV19
CASSIVGNTGELFF
TGTGCCAGTAGTATCGTGGGAAACACCGGGGAGCTGTTTTTT
>TRBJ2-1|NA|15|NA|TRBV14
CASSHVGDSYNEQFF
TGTGCCAGCAGCCATGTAGGGGACTCCTACAATGAGCAGTTCTTC
>TRBJ1-5|NA|13|NA|TRBV7-6
CASSLGGEQPQHF
TGTGCCAGCAGCTTAGGCGGGGAGCAGCCCCAGCATTTT
>TRBJ2-5|NA|15|NA|TRBV4-1
CASSQRETSQETQYF
TGCGCCAGCAGCCAGAGAGAGACTAGCCAAGAGACCCAGTACTTC
>TRBJ1-2|TRBD1|15|NA|TRBV5-4
CASSPRDRGDRGYTF
TGTGCCAGCAGCCCCCGGGACAGGGGAGATCGTGGCTACACCTTC
>TRBJ1-1|NA|13|NA|TRBV7-7
CASSPRLGTEAFF
TGTGCCAGCAGCCCTCGCCTGGGGACTGAAGCTTTCTTT
>TRBJ2-3|NA|16|NA|TRBV27
CASSSSERRPRDTQYF
TGTGCCAGCAGTTCCAGTGAGAGGAGACCTCGGGATACGCAGTATTTT